A single sample is the source of the 21 T cell receptor beta chains below, sequenced in a study of blood T cell repertoires in COVID-19. Repertoires were generated with immunoSEQ multiplex PCR, while TCRdb's copy carries only in-frame clones and drops some. The sample contains roughly 65,000 clones, about three quarters of which appear only once. Sequences were obtained from peripheral blood. The receptor source for this set is a man at least 80 years old with acute or convalescent COVID-19.

The CDR3 sequence is CSASRGVNNYGYTF. The CDR3 region has the DNA TGCAGTGCTAGTCGGGGGGTTAATAACTATGGCTACACCTTC. This sequence joins TRBV20-1 and TRBJ1-2; D may be TRBD1 (5 bases). With 3 bases removed from V and 1 base from J, the gap between germline ends came to 12 bases. Germline assignment: CDR1 DFQATT and CDR2 SNEGSKA (reference sequence). The CDR3 loop spans 14 amino acids.

V is TRBV29-1 and J is TRBJ2-7; 7 bases line up with TRBD1. Germline trimming cut 8 bases from V and 3 bases from J; bases unmatched to any gene: 4. Germline V lookup: CDR1 SQVTM, CDR2 ANQGSEA. The CDR3 runs to 11 residues. In DNA, the CDR3 is TGCAGCTACGGACAGGACTACGAGCAGTACTTC. Translated: CSYGQDYEQYF.

The chain uses TRBV4-1 and TRBJ1-5; 7 nucleotides agree with TRBD1. The CDR3 is made up of 17 amino acids. Germline CDR1 reads MGHRA; CDR2 reads YSYEKL. Trimming removed 3 bases from V and 3 bases from J; junction bases left unmatched: 11. The CDR3 region has the DNA TGCGCCAGCAGCCAGCACTGGACAGGAGGACACAATCAGCCCCAGCATTTT. The encoded protein is CASSQHWTGGHNQPQHF.

This clone was seen many times. The sample has other DNA sequences that encode this CDR3 too. This chain joins TRBV6-2 or TRBV6-3 and TRBJ2-7, with D hard to call. Trimming pared 0 bases from V and 2 bases from J, leaving 8 bases between. This CDR3 region has 14 residues. Per germline, CDR1 MNHEY and CDR2 SVGEGT. The CDR3, as DNA: TGTGCCAGCAGTTACTCGTTGGCGGCCTACGAGCAGTACTTC. It yields the protein CASSYSLAAYEQYF.

The J gene is TRBJ2-3, the V gene TRBV9; 7 bases fit TRBD2. Looked up from germline, CDR1 is SGDLS and CDR2 is YYNGEE. There are 16 residues in the CDR3. The V gene end was trimmed by 3 bases and the J gene end by 2 bases; junction bases not matched to a gene: 9. CDR3 in amino acids: CASSGAERGSTDTQYF. CDR3 in DNA: TGTGCCAGCAGCGGTGCGGAGCGGGGATCCACAGATACGCAGTATTTT.

This chain links TRBV7-6 with TRBJ2-5, with 9 bases that match TRBD1. Germline CDR1 reads SGHVS; CDR2 reads FNYEAQ. The CDR3 is 14 residues long. Losses at the gene ends were 2 bases for V and 4 bases for J; bases not matched to a gene: 2. The chain's CDR3 is CASSLNRGRETQYF. The CDR3 DNA reads as TGTGCCAGCAGCTTAAACAGGGGGCGAGAGACCCAGTACTTC.

The chain joins TRBV7-9 to TRBJ2-1; D is perhaps TRBD2 (6 bases). In germline, CDR1 is SEHNR, CDR2 FQNEAQ (reference sequence). The CDR3 extends over 14 amino acids. The V gene lost 5 bases and the J gene lost 0 bases, with 8 bases spanning the gap. The CDR3 region has the DNA TGTGCCAGCAGCGCGGGGAGCTCCTACAATGAGCAGTTCTTC. Its protein is CASSAGSSYNEQFF.

V and J are TRBV10-3 and TRBJ1-6; TRBD1 matches at 7 bases. The CDR3 is made up of 17 amino acids. CDR1 is ENHRY, CDR2 SYGVKD, per germline. V shed 2 bases, J shed 10 bases, and the junction held 14 bases outside the gene matches. CDR3 protein: CAISEPPYRGRGSPLHF. DNA of the CDR3: TGTGCCATCAGTGAGCCACCCTACAGGGGTCGGGGATCACCCCTCCACTTT.

This clone occurred a few times. This chain joins TRBV18 and TRBJ1-4; no definite D call. V lost 2 bases to trimming and J lost 4 bases, with 8 bases between them. The V gene's germline CDR1 is KGHSH and CDR2 LQKENI. CDR3 length: 14 residues. The CDR3 region is CASSPTGNNEKLFF. The CDR3 bases are TGTGCCAGCTCACCAACCGGGAATAATGAAAAACTGTTTTTT.

This clone turned up a few times. The chain joins TRBV7-9 to TRBJ2-1, with D possibly TRBD1 on 5 matching bases. CDR3 length: 17 residues. V was trimmed by 1 base and J by 0 bases, leaving 13 bases between them. Per germline, CDR1 SEHNR and CDR2 FQNEAQ (reference sequence). DNA of the CDR3: TGTGCCAGCAGCTTAGGACAGTATTGGAGCTCCTACAATGAGCAGTTCTTC. The encoded protein is CASSLGQYWSSYNEQFF.

Concerning this clone: The junction departs from germline at one end; a sequencing error may be responsible. This chain connects TRBV12-3 or TRBV12-4 to TRBJ2-7, with D possibly TRBD2 on 6 matching bases. The CDR3 runs 12 residues. Written as DNA, the CDR3 is TGTGCCAGCACCGCGGAGGGGTACGGGCAGTACTTC. Its protein product is CASTAEGYGQYF.

This clone was detected a few times. The chain recombines TRBV5-1 with TRBJ1-1, with D perhaps matching TRBD1 (6 bases). The CDR3 is made up of 13 amino acids. V lost 7 bases to trimming and J lost 2 bases, with 12 bases between them. CDR1 and CDR2 (germline): SGHRS, YFSETQ. CDR3 protein: CASGSQGNTEAFF. The CDR3 nucleotides are TGCGCCAGCGGATCACAGGGAAACACTGAAGCTTTCTTT. The complete variable domain, with remaining parts taken from reference TRBV5-1 and TRBJ1-1, reads KAGVTQTPRYLIKTRGQQVTLSCSPISGHRSVSWYQQTPGQGLQFLFEYFSETQRNKGNFPGRFSGRQFSNSRSEMNVSTLELGDSALYLCASGSQGNTEAFFGQGTRLTVV.

The rearrangement links TRBV2 to TRBJ1-1; D ambiguous. Per the germline V gene, CDR1 is SNHLY and CDR2 is FYNNEI. This CDR3 spans 14 amino acids. Trimming left V 4 bases short and J 6 bases short, with 15 bases between. The DNA of the CDR3 is TGTGCCAGCAGTGGGGGAGACCCCGGGGCTGAAGCTTTCTTT. Translating it yields CASSGGDPGAEAFF. Using reference TRBV2 and TRBJ1-1 for the parts outside the CDR3, the full variable domain is EPEVTQTPSHQVTQMGQEVILRCVPISNHLYFYWYRQILGQKVEFLVSFYNNEISEKSEIFDDQFSVERPDGSNFTLKIRSTKLEDSAMYFCASSGGDPGAEAFFGQGTRLTVV.

CDR3 protein: CASSLQGSSYEQYF. The DNA of the CDR3 is TGTGCCAGCAGCTTACAGGGGTCCTCCTACGAGCAGTACTTC. This chain uses TRBV7-2 with TRBJ2-7; possible D gene TRBD1, 6 bases. The CDR3 has 14 amino acids. V was trimmed by 2 bases and J by 0 bases, leaving 8 bases between them. CDR1 SGHTA and CDR2 FQGNSA come from the germline V gene. Full variable domain (remainder filled in from reference TRBV7-2 and TRBJ2-7): GAGVSQSPSNKVTEKGKDVELRCDPISGHTALYWYRQSLGQGLEFLIYFQGNSAPDKSGLPSDRFSAERTGGSVSTLTIQRTQQEDSAVYLCASSLQGSSYEQYFGPGTRLTVT.

This chain joins TRBV5-3 and TRBJ2-2; D unresolved. TRBV5-3 is given ORF status, its function remaining uncertain. CDR3 length: 15 residues. V dropped 2 bases and J dropped 0 bases, with 8 bases sitting between them. The CDR3 sequence is CARSLSRPNTGELFF. CDR3 sequence (DNA): TGTGCCAGAAGCTTAAGCAGGCCGAACACCGGGGAGCTGTTTTTT.

The genes are TRBV15 and TRBJ2-7; tentatively, D is TRBD2 (7 bases). The CDR3 sequence is 16 residues long. Germline CDR1 reads LNHNV; CDR2 reads YYDKDF (reference sequence). The V end was cut by 5 bases, the J end by 4 bases, with 21 bases between. The CDR3 DNA is TGTGCCACCAGCCAACTTGGGAGGGGGGGAAAATACGAGCAGTACTTC. It translates to CATSQLGRGGKYEQYF.

The chain has TRBV13 and TRBJ1-5, with D perhaps TRBD1 (6 bases). V gave up 6 bases and J gave up 5 bases, with 8 bases separating them. The length of the CDR3 is 12 residues. Germline V gene lookup returns CDR1 PRHDT and CDR2 FYEKMQ (reference sequence). CDR3 region: CASSHRDQPQHF. CDR3 nucleotides: TGTGCCAGCAGTCACAGGGATCAGCCCCAGCATTTT. The full variable domain, completed using reference TRBV13 and TRBJ1-5, is AAGVIQSPRHLIKEKRETATLKCYPIPRHDTVYWYQQGPGQDPQFLISFYEKMQSDKGSIPDRFSAQQFSDYHSELNMSSLELGDSALYFCASSHRDQPQHFGDGTRLSIL.

The V call is TRBV7-8, the J call TRBJ2-1; 13 bases map to TRBD2. The CDR3 consists of 15 residues. V shed 5 bases and J 6 bases; nucleotides not matched to a gene: 4. CDR1 and CDR2 (germline): SGHVS, FQNEAQ. The CDR3 sequence is CASSTRLAGGNEQFF. In DNA form, the CDR3 reads TGTGCCAGCAGCACCCGACTAGCGGGGGGCAATGAGCAGTTCTTC.

This clone was counted a single time. CDR3 bases: TGTGCCAGCAGCTTACTGGGACAGGGGGCTACCGAGCAGTACTTC. This gives the protein CASSLLGQGATEQYF. The rearrangement links TRBV7-3 to TRBJ2-7; the match to TRBD1 covers 12 bases. The J segment lost 6 bases and the V segment lost 2 bases, leaving 5 bases of the junction unmatched. CDR1 is SGHTA, CDR2 FQGTGA, per germline. The CDR3 covers 15 residues. The variable domain in full, with the rest retrieved from reference TRBV7-3 and TRBJ2-7, is GAGVSQTPSNKVTEKGKYVELRCDPISGHTALYWYRQSLGQGPEFLIYFQGTGAADDSGLPNDRFFAVRPEGSVSTLKIQRTERGDSAVYLCASSLLGQGATEQYFGPGTRLTVT.

The sample holds many counts of this clone. CDR3 amino acids: CASSFLLSGTGELFF. The CDR3, as DNA: TGTGCCAGCAGCTTTCTACTTTCGGGCACCGGGGAGCTGTTTTTT. V usage is TRBV5-5 and J usage is TRBJ2-2; D remains ambiguous. V shed 2 bases and J shed 4 bases, with 12 bases lying between them. The CDR3 covers 15 residues. Germline lookup yields CDR1 SGHKS and CDR2 YYEKEE (reference sequence). Using reference TRBV5-5 and TRBJ2-2 for the parts outside the CDR3, the full variable domain is DAGVTQSPTHLIKTRGQQVTLRCSPISGHKSVSWYQQVLGQGPQFIFQYYEKEERGRGNFPDRFSARQFPNYSSELNVNALLLGDSALYLCASSFLLSGTGELFFGEGSRLTVL.

This sequence joins TRBV4-2 and TRBJ1-3; D perhaps matches TRBD1 (6 bases). This CDR3 spans 15 amino acids. Trimming stripped 2 bases from V and 0 bases from J, with 8 bases between. Germline-derived CDR1 and CDR2 are LGHNA and YNFKEQ. CDR3: CASSQQGNSGNTIYF. The CDR3 DNA reads TGTGCCAGCAGCCAACAGGGGAACTCTGGAAACACCATATATTTT.